The present entry profiles one T cell receptor beta chain with its context. The sample's treatment: roughly 19 received Ad26.COV2.S at low or high dose, single or two shots; roughly five received placebo; per-sample allocation not given. Samples were taken on day 63 after the first vaccine or placebo injection. The table came from immunoSEQ multiplex PCR; TCRdb's copy has only in-frame clones and leaves some out. The sample holds about 410,000 clones, about 89% seen once. The CDR3 is 17 amino acids. Germline CDR1 is GTSNPN and CDR2 is SVGIG (reference sequence). The V gene lost 5 bases and the J gene lost 1 base, with 23 bases spanning the gap. This entry comes from a study of Ad26.COV2.S vaccination and SARS-CoV-2 variants.

The starting material was peripheral blood, obtained in a trial of Ad26.COV2.S vaccine versus placebo. This clonotype was sampled from a person aged 18-65 years who received the Ad26.COV2.S COVID-19 vaccine or a placebo. The J gene is TRBJ1-1, the V gene TRBV30; tentative D call: TRBD1 (6 bases). CDR3 in DNA: TGTGCCTGGGGCTTAAACTTGGGGGCAGGCGGGAACACTGAAGCTTTCTTT. As protein: CAWGLNLGAGGNTEAFF.